The T cell receptor beta chain under discussion was sequenced for a study of neurological immune-mediated disorders. TCRdb re-analysed the 5' RACE reads in MiXCR, keeping a single row per CDR3 protein. Here the sample spans tens of thousands of distinct CDR3 sequences, 10% being singletons. The germline V gene encodes CDR1 SGHRS and CDR2 YFSETQ. The CDR3 runs 15 residues. V was trimmed by 0 bases and J by 1 base, leaving 10 bases between them. This clonotype was detected ten times or more. The sequenced sample was PBMCs. This TCR derives from a man in his forties in good health. This chain connects TRBV5-1 to TRBJ1-1, with a weak D call TRBD1 (6 bases). CDR3 nucleotide sequence: TGCGCCAGCAGCTTGGCCCTGGACAGGAACACTGAAGCTTTCTTT. It is translated as CASSLALDRNTEAFF.